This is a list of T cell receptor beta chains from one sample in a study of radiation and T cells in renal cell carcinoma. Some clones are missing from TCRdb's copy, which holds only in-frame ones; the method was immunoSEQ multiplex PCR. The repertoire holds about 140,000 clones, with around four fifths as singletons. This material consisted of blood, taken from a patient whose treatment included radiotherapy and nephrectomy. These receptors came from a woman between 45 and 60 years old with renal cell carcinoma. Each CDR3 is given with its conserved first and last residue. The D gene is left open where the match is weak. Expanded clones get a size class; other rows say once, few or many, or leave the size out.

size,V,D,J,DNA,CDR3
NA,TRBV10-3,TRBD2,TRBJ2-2,TGTGCCATCAGTGAGTCAGCTAGCGGGGGACTAAACACCGGGGAGCTGTTTTTT,CAISESASGGLNTGELFF
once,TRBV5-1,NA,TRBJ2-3,TGCGCCAGCAATCCCCAGAGGGATGGTCCAGATACGCAGTATTTT,CASNPQRDGPDTQYF
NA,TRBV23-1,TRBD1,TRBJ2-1,TGCGCCAGCAGGGACAGGCAATTACCCTACAATGAGCAGTTCTTC,CASRDRQLPYNEQFF
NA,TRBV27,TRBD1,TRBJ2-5,TGTGCCAGCAGTACACAGGGGCGGGAGACCCAGTACTTC,CASSTQGRETQYF
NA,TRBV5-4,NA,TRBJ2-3,TGTGCCAGCAGCTTGGAAAGAACAGATACGCAGTATTTT,CASSLERTDTQYF
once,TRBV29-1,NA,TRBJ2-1,TGCAGCGCCACGGAACAGGGCTATGAGCAGTTCTTC,CSATEQGYEQFF
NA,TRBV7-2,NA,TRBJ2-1,TGTGCCAGCAGCTACGGTCTACGGGGCAATGAGCAGTTCTTC,CASSYGLRGNEQFF
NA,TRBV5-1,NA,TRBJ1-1,TGCGCCAGCAGCTCCCAGACAGAGAACACTGAAGCTTTCTTT,CASSSQTENTEAFF
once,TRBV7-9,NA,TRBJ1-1,TGTGCCAGCAGTCATCCCAGCGAAAAGAACACTGAAGCTTTCTTT,CASSHPSEKNTEAFF
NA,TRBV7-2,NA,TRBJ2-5,TGTGCCAGCAGCTTATCCCCCGCTGAGACCCAGTACTTC,CASSLSPAETQYF
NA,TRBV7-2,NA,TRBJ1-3,TGTGCCAGCAGCTTAGATTATGGAAACACCATATATTTT,CASSLDYGNTIYF
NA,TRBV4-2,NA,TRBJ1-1,TGTGCCAGCAGCCAAGGGGGTTTGGGTGACACTGAAGCTTTCTTT,CASSQGGLGDTEAFF
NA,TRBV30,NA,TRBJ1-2,TGTGCCTCGATCCCCCGGGCGGACTATGGCTACACCTTC,CASIPRADYGYTF
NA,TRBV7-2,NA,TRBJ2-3,TGTGCCAGCAGCTTAGTACTAAGCACAGATACGCAGTATTTT,CASSLVLSTDTQYF
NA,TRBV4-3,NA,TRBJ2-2,TGCGCCAGCAGCCAAGACGTTGCGGGGTCGAACACCGGGGAGCTGTTTTTT,CASSQDVAGSNTGELFF